These 18 T cell receptor beta chains originate from one sample sequenced in a study of blood T cell repertoires in COVID-19 (TCRdb year 2020). Library prep was done by the immunoSEQ multiplex PCR assay. TCRdb re-hosts the immuneACCESS table, in-frame sequences only. Its copies lack some clones; in the studies checked, an unresolved V gene accounts for under half of them, and the cause for the rest is not known. This sample is represented by hundreds of thousands of clones; around nine tenths of them were singletons. Around 3.5% of the sample comes from the top ten. The sample comprised peripheral blood. The receptors stem from a woman aged 18 to 35 who had recovered from COVID-19.

Points on this clone: This sample also contains other DNA sequences that code for the same CDR3. V usage is TRBV6-5 and J usage is TRBJ2-4; D is perhaps TRBD2 (7 bases). CDR1 and CDR2 from the germline V gene are MNHEY and SVGAGI. The CDR3 has 15 residues. The V and J ends lost 5 bases and 0 bases respectively, with 11 bases between them. This CDR3 is CASSPGGRAKNIQYF. Here the CDR3 DNA reads TGTGCCAGCAGTCCCGGGGGGCGAGCCAAAAACATTCAGTACTTC.

J is TRBJ2-3 and V is TRBV6-6, with 7 nucleotides matching TRBD1. The CDR3 is made up of 14 amino acids. V dropped 2 bases and J dropped 4; count of bases not matched to a gene: 3. Looked up from germline, CDR1 is MNHNY and CDR2 is SVGAGI (reference sequence). CDR3 sequence reads: CASSYVTGADTQYF. CDR3 in DNA: TGTGCCAGCAGTTACGTTACAGGGGCAGATACGCAGTATTTT.

The chain links TRBV9 to TRBJ2-1; D gene ambiguous. The CDR3 loop spans 15 amino acids. Trimming shortened V by 0 bases and J by 2 bases, and 9 bases separated the two germline ends. Germline values: CDR1 SGDLS, CDR2 YYNGEE. The CDR3 is CASSVDSSPYNEQFF. In nucleotides, the CDR3 is TGTGCCAGCAGCGTAGATAGTAGCCCCTACAATGAGCAGTTCTTC.

V is TRBV3-1 (or the pseudogene TRBV3-2) and J is TRBJ2-5, with D possibly matching TRBD2 (6 bases). The length of the CDR3 is 15 residues. Germline CDR1 reads LGHDT; CDR2 reads YNNKEL (reference sequence). Trimming cost V 4 bases and J 3 bases, with 15 bases left between them. The DNA for the CDR3 is TGTGCCAGCAGCCCCGGGAGCCTTGGGGAAGAGACCCAGTACTTC. It translates to CASSPGSLGEETQYF.

The chain carries TRBV18 and TRBJ2-3; 9 nucleotides agree with TRBD1. Germline trimming cut 4 bases from V and 6 bases from J; bases unmatched to any gene: 5. The CDR3 consists of 14 residues. CDR1 KGHSH and CDR2 LQKENI come from the germline V gene. Here the CDR3 DNA reads TGTGCCAGCTCACTGGGACAGGGATGGGATACGCAGTATTTT. It is translated as CASSLGQGWDTQYF.

This sequence joins TRBV7-8 and TRBJ1-2, with a possible D match to TRBD1 (5 bases). Looked up from germline, CDR1 is SGHVS and CDR2 is FQNEAQ. The CDR3 has 16 residues. Trimming left V 1 base short and J 0 bases short, with 12 bases between. The CDR3 sequence is CASSLGAGTTNYGYTF. The CDR3 coding sequence is TGTGCCAGCAGCTTAGGAGCAGGGACTACTAACTATGGCTACACCTTC. Full variable domain (outside the CDR3, taken from reference TRBV7-8 and TRBJ1-2): GAGVSQSPRYKVAKRGQDVALRCDPISGHVSLFWYQQALGQGPEFLTYFQNEAQLDKSGLPSDRFFAERPEGSVSTLKIQRTQQEDSAVYLCASSLGAGTTNYGYTFGSGTRLTVV.

The gene calls are TRBV4-3 and TRBJ2-3, with 14 bases aligning to TRBD2. Trimming cost V 3 bases and J 4 bases; bases outside gene matches: 12. There are 19 residues in the CDR3. Germline assignment: CDR1 LGHNA and CDR2 YSLEER. CDR3: CASSQERLAGGRVADTQYF. The CDR3, as DNA: TGCGCCAGCAGCCAGGAAAGACTAGCGGGAGGGAGGGTCGCAGATACGCAGTATTTT.

The V gene is TRBV6-2 or TRBV6-3, the J gene TRBJ1-2, with D possibly TRBD1 on 5 matching bases. V dropped 2 bases and J dropped 4 bases, with 11 bases sitting between them. CDR1 is MNHEY, CDR2 SVGEGT, per germline. This CDR3 is 14 amino acids long. The CDR3, as DNA: TGTGCCAGCAGTTACGGGGCCCGCTCCTATGGCTACACCTTC. Protein sequence: CASSYGARSYGYTF.

The table lists this clone with a few counts. The rearrangement links TRBV19 to TRBJ2-1; D is possibly TRBD2 (6 bases). Germline V lookup: CDR1 LNHDA, CDR2 SQIVND (reference sequence). This CDR3 has 15 residues. Trimming pared 3 bases from V and 2 bases from J, leaving 11 bases between. CDR3 region: CASSMPGAAYNEQFF. CDR3 DNA: TGTGCCAGTAGTATGCCGGGAGCGGCCTACAATGAGCAGTTCTTC.

V and J are TRBV5-4 and TRBJ2-1, with 9 bases fitting TRBD1. J gave up 6 bases and V 0 bases, and 4 bases lay outside the gene matches. Germline V gene data show CDR1 as SGHNT and CDR2 as YYREEE (reference sequence). The CDR3 length is 15 residues. The CDR3 region has the DNA TGTGCCAGCAGCTTGGGACAGGGGGGCCTCAATGAGCAGTTCTTC. Residues: CASSLGQGGLNEQFF.

The J gene is TRBJ2-1, the V gene TRBV7-8; 7 bases fit TRBD1. V lost 4 bases and J lost 6; bases outside the gene matches: 12. CDR3 size: 16 residues. CDR1 and CDR2 from the germline V gene are SGHVS and FQNEAQ. Written as DNA, the CDR3 is TGTGCCAGCAGCTCGAATCCCGGGACAGTGTCCAATGAGCAGTTCTTC. Translating gives CASSSNPGTVSNEQFF.

In its sample, this clone was seen once. V gene TRBV5-1 combines with J gene TRBJ1-1; 7 bases agree with TRBD1. The CDR3 extends over 14 amino acids. The V gene's germline CDR1 is SGHRS and CDR2 YFSETQ. J lost 0 bases, V lost 7 bases, and 6 bases had no gene match. The CDR3 here is CASGMTGLNTEAFF. Here the CDR3 DNA reads TGCGCCAGCGGAATGACAGGGTTGAACACTGAAGCTTTCTTT.

The chain couples TRBV5-4 to TRBJ1-6, with TRBD1 as a possible D gene (6 bases). The V gene lost 9 bases and the J gene lost 0 bases, with 19 bases spanning the gap. The germline V gene has CDR1 SGHNT and CDR2 YYREEE (reference sequence). There are 17 residues in the CDR3. CDR3 nucleotide sequence: TGTGCCACCTCCGCAGGGGCCCAGAGCTCCTATAATTCACCCCTCCACTTT. It is translated as CATSAGAQSSYNSPLHF.

V gene TRBV12-3 or TRBV12-4 combines with J gene TRBJ2-2; TRBD1 is a possible D gene (6 bases). V shed 8 bases and J shed 4 bases, with 11 bases lying between them. The CDR3 runs to 13 residues. This CDR3 is CASQGSRTGELFF. The CDR3, as DNA: TGTGCCAGCCAGGGGTCGCGCACCGGGGAGCTGTTTTTT.

The chain couples TRBV30 to TRBJ2-2; D call uncertain. Trimming left V 1 base short and J 9 bases short, with 12 bases between. The CDR3 length is 13 residues. Germline CDR1 is GTSNPN and CDR2 is SVGIG (reference sequence). CDR3 coding DNA: TGTGCCTGGAGTGCCCAAATAAGCAGGGAGCTGTTTTTT. Its protein is CAWSAQISRELFF.

The chain couples TRBV7-2 to TRBJ1-5; D is uncertain. V was pared by 1 base and J by 5 bases, with 6 bases between. This CDR3 comprises 13 residues. Germline CDR1 SGHTA, CDR2 FQGNSA. CDR3 nucleotides: TGTGCCAGCAGCTTAGTAGCGGATCAGCCCCAGCATTTT. This codes for CASSLVADQPQHF.

This chain joins TRBV12-5 and TRBJ2-1; possible D gene TRBD2, 5 bases. CDR1 is LGHNT, CDR2 FRNRAP, per germline. The CDR3 runs 18 residues. V lost 3 bases and J lost 0, with 18 bases in between. The CDR3 DNA sequence: TGTGCTAGTGGTTTAAGCGGACTGATAAGCCACTCCTACAATGAGCAGTTCTTC. Amino acid sequence: CASGLSGLISHSYNEQFF.

The rearrangement joins TRBV7-9 to TRBJ2-1; no clear D gene. CDR3 length equals 13 residues. Germline-derived CDR1 and CDR2 are SEHNR and FQNEAQ (reference sequence). V lost 1 base and J 6 bases, leaving 7 bases between the germline ends. The CDR3 spells CASSLGPGNEQFF. For the CDR3, the DNA is TGTGCCAGCAGCTTAGGTCCCGGCAATGAGCAGTTCTTC. The whole variable domain, remainder taken from reference TRBV7-9 and TRBJ2-1, is DTGVSQNPRHKITKRGQNVTFRCDPISEHNRLYWYRQTLGQGPEFLTYFQNEAQLEKSRLLSDRFSAERPKGSFSTLEIQRTEQGDSAMYLCASSLGPGNEQFFGPGTRLTVL.